These T cell receptor beta chains were read from a single sample in a study of tumor-infiltrating lymphocytes in oesophageal squamous cell carcinoma. TCRdb redid the calling of the PCR reads with MiXCR, one entry per CDR3 protein. This table holds about 15,000 distinct CDR3 sequences, roughly 50% found once. Sequencing was done on a sample of blood. These receptors were obtained from a male donor with esophageal squamous cell carcinoma. Both conserved end residues are part of each CDR3. The D gene is left open where the match is weak. Size is omitted from some rows. Given values are once, few, many or a class for expanded clones.

D	V	size	J	CDR3	DNA
TRBD1	TRBV7-8	NA	TRBJ2-7	CASSLEVLDRGYEQYF	TGTGCCAGCAGCTTAGAAGTCTTGGACAGGGGTTACGAGCAGTACTTC
NA	TRBV16	NA	TRBJ1-1	CASSQSDRDEAFF	TGTGCCAGCAGCCAATCGGACAGAGATGAAGCTTTCTTT
NA	TRBV5-1	many	TRBJ2-1	CASSLEAGNEQFF	TGCGCCAGCAGCCTTGAGGCAGGGAATGAGCAGTTCTTC
TRBD2	TRBV18	few	TRBJ2-5	CASSPGGTRNEREQYF	TGTGCCAGCTCACCAGGGGGGACTAGGAATGAGCGTGAGCAGTACTTC
TRBD1	TRBV6-6	NA	TRBJ2-1	CASSLEYRGASEQFF	TGTGCCAGCAGCTTAGAATACAGGGGGGCGAGTGAGCAGTTCTTC
TRBD2	TRBV11-1	NA	TRBJ2-6	CASSRGGAGANVLTF	TGTGCCAGCAGCCGCGGGGGGGCTGGGGCCAACGTCCTGACTTTC
NA	TRBV12-1	few	TRBJ1-2	CASSPIPLTGGSGYTF	TGTGCCAGCAGCCCTATACCGCTGACAGGCGGAAGCGGCTACACCTTC
NA	TRBV6-5	NA	TRBJ2-3	CASSERAGTSTDTQYF	TGTGCCAGCAGTGAAAGGGCCGGGACATCTACAGATACGCAGTATTTT
NA	TRBV7-6	NA	TRBJ2-1	CASSHATRSYNEQFF	TGTGCCAGCAGCCATGCGACTAGATCTTACAATGAGCAGTTCTTC
TRBD2	TRBV11-3	NA	TRBJ2-7	CASSPFGWTSGSYEQYF	TGTGCCAGCAGCCCCTTCGGGTGGACTAGTGGGTCCTACGAGCAGTACTTC
NA	TRBV7-2	NA	TRBJ2-1	CASSLQVRDEQFF	TGTGCCAGCAGCTTACAGGTGCGGGATGAGCAGTTCTTC
NA	TRBV7-6	NA	TRBJ2-1	CASSSLGGGPSHEQFF	TGTGCCAGCAGCTCGCTAGGGGGGGGGCCGAGTCATGAGCAGTTCTTC
TRBD1	TRBV7-2	large	TRBJ2-7	CASRPTGTGLSEQYF	TGTGCCAGCAGGCCAACCGGGACAGGGCTTAGCGAGCAGTACTTC
TRBD1	TRBV7-3	NA	TRBJ1-1	CASSPTGGWGTEAFF	TGTGCCAGCAGCCCAACAGGGGGTTGGGGCACTGAAGCTTTCTTT
NA	TRBV7-8	NA	TRBJ2-1	CASSLFLGSTSYNEQFF	TGTGCCAGCAGCCTCTTCTTGGGAAGTACATCCTACAATGAGCAGTTCTTC
NA	TRBV7-9	many	TRBJ2-2	CASSFGAGTNTGELFF	TGTGCCAGCAGCTTTGGAGCGGGCACGAACACCGGGGAGCTGTTTTTT
NA	TRBV28	few	TRBJ2-2	CASSLYRGSGTGELFF	TGTGCCAGCAGTTTATACCGGGGATCGGGTACCGGGGAGCTGTTTTTT